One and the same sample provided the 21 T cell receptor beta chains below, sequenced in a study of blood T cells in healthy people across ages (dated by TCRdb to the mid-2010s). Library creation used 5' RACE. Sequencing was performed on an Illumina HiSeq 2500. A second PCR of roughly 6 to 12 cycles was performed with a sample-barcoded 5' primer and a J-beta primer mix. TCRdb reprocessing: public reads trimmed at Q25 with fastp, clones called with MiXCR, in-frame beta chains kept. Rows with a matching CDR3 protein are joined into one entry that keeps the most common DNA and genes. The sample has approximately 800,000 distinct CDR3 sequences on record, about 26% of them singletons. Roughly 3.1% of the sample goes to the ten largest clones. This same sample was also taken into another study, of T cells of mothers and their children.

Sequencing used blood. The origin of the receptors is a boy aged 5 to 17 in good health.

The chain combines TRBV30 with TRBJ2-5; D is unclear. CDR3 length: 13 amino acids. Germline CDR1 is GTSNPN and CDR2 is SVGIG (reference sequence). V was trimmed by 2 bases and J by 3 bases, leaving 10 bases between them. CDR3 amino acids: CAWSNLGKETQYF. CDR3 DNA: TGTGCCTGGAGTAACCTTGGGAAAGAGACCCAGTACTTC.

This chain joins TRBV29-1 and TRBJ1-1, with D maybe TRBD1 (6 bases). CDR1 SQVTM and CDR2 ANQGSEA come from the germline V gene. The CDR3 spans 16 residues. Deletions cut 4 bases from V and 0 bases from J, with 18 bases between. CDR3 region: CSVGGRGGWMNTEAFF. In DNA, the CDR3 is TGCAGCGTTGGCGGCAGGGGAGGCTGGATGAACACTGAAGCTTTCTTT.

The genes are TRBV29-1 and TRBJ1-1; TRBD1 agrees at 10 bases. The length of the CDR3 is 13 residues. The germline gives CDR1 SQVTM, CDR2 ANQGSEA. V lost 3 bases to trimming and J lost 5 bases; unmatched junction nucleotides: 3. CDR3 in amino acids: CSVDRTGGTEAFF. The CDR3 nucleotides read TGCAGCGTTGACAGGACAGGGGGTACTGAAGCTTTCTTT.

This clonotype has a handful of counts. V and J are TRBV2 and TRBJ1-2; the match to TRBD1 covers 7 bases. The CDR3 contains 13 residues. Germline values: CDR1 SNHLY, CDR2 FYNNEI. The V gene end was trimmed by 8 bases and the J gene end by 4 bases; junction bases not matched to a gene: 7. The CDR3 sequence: CASQGGSSYGYTF. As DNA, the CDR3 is TGTGCCAGCCAGGGGGGGTCCTCCTATGGCTACACCTTC. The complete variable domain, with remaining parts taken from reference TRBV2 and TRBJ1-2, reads EPEVTQTPSHQVTQMGQEVILRCVPISNHLYFYWYRQILGQKVEFLVSFYNNEISEKSEIFDDQFSVERPDGSNFTLKIRSTKLEDSAMYFCASQGGSSYGYTFGSGTRLTVV.

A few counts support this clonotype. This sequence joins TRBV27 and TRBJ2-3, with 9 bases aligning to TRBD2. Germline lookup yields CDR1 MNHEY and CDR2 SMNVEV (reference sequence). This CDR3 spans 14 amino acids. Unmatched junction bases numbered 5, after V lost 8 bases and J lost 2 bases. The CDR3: CASRLAGNTDTQYF. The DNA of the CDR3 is TGTGCCAGCCGGCTAGCGGGAAACACAGATACGCAGTATTTT.

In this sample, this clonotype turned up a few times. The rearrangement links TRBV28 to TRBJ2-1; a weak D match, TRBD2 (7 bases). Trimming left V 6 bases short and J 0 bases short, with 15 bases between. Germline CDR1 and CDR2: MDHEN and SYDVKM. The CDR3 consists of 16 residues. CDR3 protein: CASSQAGGPSYNEQFF. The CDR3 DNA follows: TGTGCCAGCAGCCAAGCCGGGGGGCCCTCCTACAATGAGCAGTTCTTC.

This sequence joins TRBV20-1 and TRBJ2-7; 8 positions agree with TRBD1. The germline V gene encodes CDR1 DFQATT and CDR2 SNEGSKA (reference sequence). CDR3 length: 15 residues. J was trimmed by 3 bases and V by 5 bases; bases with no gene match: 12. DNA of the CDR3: TGCAGTGCTCGACTATCCGGGACAGGAGACTACGAGCAGTACTTC. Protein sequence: CSARLSGTGDYEQYF.

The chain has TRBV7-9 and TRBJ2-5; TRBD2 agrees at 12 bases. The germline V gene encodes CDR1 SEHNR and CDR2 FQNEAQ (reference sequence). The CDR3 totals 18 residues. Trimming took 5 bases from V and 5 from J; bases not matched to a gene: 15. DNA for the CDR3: TGTGCCAGCAGCCAAAGGACTAGCGGGGCCCGTGTGGGGGAGACCCAGTACTTC. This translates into CASSQRTSGARVGETQYF.

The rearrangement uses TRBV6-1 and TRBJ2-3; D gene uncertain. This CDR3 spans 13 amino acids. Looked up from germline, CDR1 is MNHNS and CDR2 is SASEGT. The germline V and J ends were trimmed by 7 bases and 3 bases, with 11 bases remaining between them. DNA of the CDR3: TGTGCCAGCACGAAGTTGGGGACAGATACGCAGTATTTT. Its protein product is CASTKLGTDTQYF.

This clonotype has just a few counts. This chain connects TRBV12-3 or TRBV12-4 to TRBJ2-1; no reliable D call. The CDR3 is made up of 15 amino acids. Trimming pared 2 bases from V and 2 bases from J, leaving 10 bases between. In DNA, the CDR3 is TGTGCCAGCAGTTTAAGGCTTCCCGCCTACAATGAGCAGTTCTTC. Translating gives CASSLRLPAYNEQFF.

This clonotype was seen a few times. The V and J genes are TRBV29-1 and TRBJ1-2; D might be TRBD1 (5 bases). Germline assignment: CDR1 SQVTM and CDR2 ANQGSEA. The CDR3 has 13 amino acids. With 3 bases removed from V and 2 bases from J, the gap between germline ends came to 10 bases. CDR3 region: CSVDQGGNYGYTF. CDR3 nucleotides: TGCAGCGTTGATCAGGGAGGAAACTATGGCTACACCTTC.

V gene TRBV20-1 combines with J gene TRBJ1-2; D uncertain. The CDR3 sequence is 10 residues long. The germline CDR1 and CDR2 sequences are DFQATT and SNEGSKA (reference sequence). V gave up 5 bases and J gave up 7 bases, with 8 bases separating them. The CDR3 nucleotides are TGCAGTGCTGGCAATATTGGCTACACCTTC. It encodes CSAGNIGYTF.

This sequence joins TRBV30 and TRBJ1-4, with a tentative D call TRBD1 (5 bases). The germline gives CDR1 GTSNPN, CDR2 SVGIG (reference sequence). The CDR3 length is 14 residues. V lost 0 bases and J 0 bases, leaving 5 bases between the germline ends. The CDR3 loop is CAWSVGATNEKLFF. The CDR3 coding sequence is TGTGCCTGGAGTGTAGGGGCAACTAATGAAAAACTGTTTTTT.

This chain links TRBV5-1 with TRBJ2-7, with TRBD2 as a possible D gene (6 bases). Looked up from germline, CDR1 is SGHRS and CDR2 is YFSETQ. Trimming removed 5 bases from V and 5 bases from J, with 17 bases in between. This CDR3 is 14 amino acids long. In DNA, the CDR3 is TGCGCCAGCAGGTCCTTCTCGGGGGTCGACGAGCAGTACTTC. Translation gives CASRSFSGVDEQYF.

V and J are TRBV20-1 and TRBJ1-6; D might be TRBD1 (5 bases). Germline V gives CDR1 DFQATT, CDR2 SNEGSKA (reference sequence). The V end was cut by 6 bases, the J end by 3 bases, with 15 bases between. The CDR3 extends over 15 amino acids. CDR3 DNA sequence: TGCAGTGCCACTGAGGGGCCGATCTATAATTCACCCCTCCACTTT. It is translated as CSATEGPIYNSPLHF.

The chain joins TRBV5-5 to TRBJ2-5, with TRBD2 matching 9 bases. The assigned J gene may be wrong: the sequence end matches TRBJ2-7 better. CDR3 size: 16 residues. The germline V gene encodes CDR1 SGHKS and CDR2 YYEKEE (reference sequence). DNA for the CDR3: TGTGCCAGCAGCTTAGAGGGGACTAGCCGATCCTACGAGCAGTACTTC. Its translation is CASSLEGTSRSYEQYF.

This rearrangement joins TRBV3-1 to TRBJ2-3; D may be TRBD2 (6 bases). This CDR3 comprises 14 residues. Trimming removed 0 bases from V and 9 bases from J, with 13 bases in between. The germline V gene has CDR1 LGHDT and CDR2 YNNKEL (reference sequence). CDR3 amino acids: CASSQDGGARTQYF. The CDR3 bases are TGTGCCAGCAGCCAAGACGGCGGGGCTAGGACGCAGTATTTT.

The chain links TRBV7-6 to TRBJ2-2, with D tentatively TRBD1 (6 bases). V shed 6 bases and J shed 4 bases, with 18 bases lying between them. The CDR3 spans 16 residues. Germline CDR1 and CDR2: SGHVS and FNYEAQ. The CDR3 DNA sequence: TGTGCCAGCAGTTCCCGAACAGGGCGGCTCACCGGGGAGCTGTTTTTT. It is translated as CASSSRTGRLTGELFF. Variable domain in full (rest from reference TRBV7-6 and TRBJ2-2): GAGVSQSPRYKVTKRGQDVALRCDPISGHVSLYWYRQALGQGPEFLTYFNYEAQQDKSGLPNDRFSAERPEGSISTLTIQRTEQRDSAMYRCASSSRTGRLTGELFFGEGSRLTVL.

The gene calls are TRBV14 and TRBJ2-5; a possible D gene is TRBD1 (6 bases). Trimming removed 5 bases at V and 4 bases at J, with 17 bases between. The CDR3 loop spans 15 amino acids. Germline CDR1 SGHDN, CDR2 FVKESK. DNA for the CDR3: TGTGCCAGCAGCGCCACCAGGGGTGGCGGAGAGACCCAGTACTTC. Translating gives CASSATRGGGETQYF. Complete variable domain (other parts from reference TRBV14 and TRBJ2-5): EAGVTQFPSHSVIEKGQTVTLRCDPISGHDNLYWYRRVMGKEIKFLLHFVKESKQDESGMPNNRFLAERTGGTYSTLKVQPAELEDSGVYFCASSATRGGGETQYFGPGTRLLVL.

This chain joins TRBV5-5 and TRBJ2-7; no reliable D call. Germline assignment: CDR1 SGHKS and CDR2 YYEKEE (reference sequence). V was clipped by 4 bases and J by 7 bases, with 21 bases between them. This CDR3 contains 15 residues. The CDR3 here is CASSIPVSNLGEQYF. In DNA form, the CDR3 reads TGTGCCAGCAGCATCCCCGTTTCGAACCTGGGGGAGCAGTACTTC.

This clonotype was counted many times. For the CDR3, the DNA is TGTGCCACCAGTGATTCCCGCAGGGACGGGACCCAGTACTTC. It encodes CATSDSRRDGTQYF. The chain links TRBV24-1 to TRBJ2-5; D may match TRBD1 or TRBD2 (5 bases each). This CDR3 is built from 14 residues. Trimming stripped 2 bases from V and 7 bases from J, with 13 bases between. Germline CDR1 is KGHDR and CDR2 is SFDVKD.